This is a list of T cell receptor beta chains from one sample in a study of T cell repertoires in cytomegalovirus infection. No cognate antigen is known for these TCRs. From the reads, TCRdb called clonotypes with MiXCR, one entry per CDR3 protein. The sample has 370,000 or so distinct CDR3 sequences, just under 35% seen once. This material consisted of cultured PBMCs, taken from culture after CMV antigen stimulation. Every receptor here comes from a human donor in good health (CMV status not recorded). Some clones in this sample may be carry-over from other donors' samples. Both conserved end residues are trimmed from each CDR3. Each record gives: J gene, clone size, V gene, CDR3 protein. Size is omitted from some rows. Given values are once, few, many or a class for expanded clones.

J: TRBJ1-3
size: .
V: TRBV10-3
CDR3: AISVQGRSGNTIY

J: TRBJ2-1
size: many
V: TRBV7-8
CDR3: ASSLVGSGASSYNEQF

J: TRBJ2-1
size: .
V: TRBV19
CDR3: ASSLTAVPYNEQF

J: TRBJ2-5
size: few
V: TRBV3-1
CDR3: ASRRVLAEETQY

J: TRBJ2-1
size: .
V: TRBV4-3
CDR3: ASSQEQRAYNEQF

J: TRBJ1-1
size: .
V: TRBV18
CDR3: ASSPRVLNTEAF

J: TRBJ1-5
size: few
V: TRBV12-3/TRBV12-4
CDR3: ASSFAGAALQPQH

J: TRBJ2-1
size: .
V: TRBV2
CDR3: ASSEALNGGGGNNEQF

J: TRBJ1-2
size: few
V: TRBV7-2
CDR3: ASSFPGVDHYT

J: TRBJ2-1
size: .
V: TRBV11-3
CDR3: ASSLGPATEQF

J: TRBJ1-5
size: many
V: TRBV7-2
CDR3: ASSGQVASNQPQH

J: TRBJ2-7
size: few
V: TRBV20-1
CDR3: SANPSSHRSYEQY

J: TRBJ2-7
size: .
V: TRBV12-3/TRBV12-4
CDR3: ASSLWEATYEQY

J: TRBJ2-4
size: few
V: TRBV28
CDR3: ASRPSGAGLGNIQY

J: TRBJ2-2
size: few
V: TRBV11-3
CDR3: ASSFLGGGELF

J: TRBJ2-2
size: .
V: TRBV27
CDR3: ASSFQDRPGELF

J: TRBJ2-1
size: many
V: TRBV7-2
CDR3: ASSLVGVSSAYNEQF

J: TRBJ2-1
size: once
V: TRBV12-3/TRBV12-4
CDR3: ASRGDSGTNEQF

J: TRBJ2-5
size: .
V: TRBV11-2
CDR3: ASSFRVAGLQETQY

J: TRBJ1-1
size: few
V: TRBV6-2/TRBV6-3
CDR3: ASSYGQQGLNTEAF

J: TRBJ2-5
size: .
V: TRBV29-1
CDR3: SVDRAAQETQY

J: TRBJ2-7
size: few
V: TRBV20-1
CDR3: SATPYSYEQY

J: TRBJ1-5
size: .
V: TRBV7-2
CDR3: ASSPLNQPQH

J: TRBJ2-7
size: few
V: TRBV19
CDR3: ASSTTGTGNYEQY

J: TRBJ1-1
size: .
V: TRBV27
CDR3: ASRSDRWNTEAF

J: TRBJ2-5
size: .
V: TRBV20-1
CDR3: SARAVKETQY

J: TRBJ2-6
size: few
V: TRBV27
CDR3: ASRHEGAAGANVLT

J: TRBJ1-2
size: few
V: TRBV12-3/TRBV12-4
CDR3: ASSPRDRVGYT

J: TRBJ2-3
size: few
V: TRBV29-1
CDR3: SGRAGGADTQY

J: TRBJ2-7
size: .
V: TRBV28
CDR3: ASSPASGPSYEQY

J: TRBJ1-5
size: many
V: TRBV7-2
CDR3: ASSLAPYSNQPQH

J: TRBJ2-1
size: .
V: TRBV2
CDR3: ASSEPAMGSYNEQF

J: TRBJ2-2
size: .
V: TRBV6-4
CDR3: ASRLHANTGELF